Below, 14 T cell receptor beta chains from the same sample are listed, as sequenced in a study of T-cell memory formation after mild COVID-19. TCRdb fed the 5' RACE reads into MiXCR, producing one record per CDR3 protein. The sample has about 450,000 distinct CDR3 sequences; 20% to 30% are singletons. Sample: PBMCs or a T cell subset sorted from them (not recorded which). The receptors here all came from an adult woman who had mild COVID-19 (a few samples of this study predate the infection). Cell type and time point are not known.

This clonotype was observed many times. The genes are TRBV18 and TRBJ2-3; D might be TRBD2 (6 bases). V lost 4 bases, J lost 2 bases, and 10 bases lay in between. The CDR3 extends over 14 amino acids. Germline lookup yields CDR1 KGHSH and CDR2 LQKENI. This chain's CDR3 is CASSHGSPTDTQYF. The CDR3 DNA is TGTGCCAGCTCACACGGGAGTCCCACAGATACGCAGTATTTT.

The chain uses TRBV11-3 and TRBJ2-3; TRBD2 matches 10 bases. CDR1 and CDR2 (germline): SGHNT, YENEEA. Unmatched junction bases numbered 2, after V lost 3 bases and J lost 2 bases. The CDR3 is 15 amino acids. The CDR3 DNA sequence: TGTGCCAGCAGCTTTGGACTAGCGGACACAGATACGCAGTATTTT. As protein: CASSFGLADTDTQYF.

The V and J genes are TRBV27 and TRBJ2-7, with TRBD2 matching 7 bases. There are 16 residues in the CDR3. CDR1 is MNHEY, CDR2 SMNVEV, per germline (reference sequence). V gave up 0 bases and J gave up 3 bases; unmatched junction bases: 8. CDR3 sequence (DNA): TGTGCCAGCAGTTTATCGGCTAGCGGCCTGAGCTACGAGCAGTACTTC. Encoded protein: CASSLSASGLSYEQYF.

This clonotype was found once. The genes are TRBV20-1 and TRBJ2-5, with D perhaps matching TRBD1 or TRBD2 (5 bases each). This CDR3 region has 13 residues. V was pared by 4 bases and J by 6 bases, with 15 bases between. Germline V CDR1 and CDR2: DFQATT, SNEGSKA (reference sequence). CDR3 coding DNA: TGCAGTGCTATGCGGGCTCCGGGGCAGACCCAGTACTTC. Encoded protein: CSAMRAPGQTQYF.

The V gene is TRBV5-1, the J gene TRBJ2-1; the match to TRBD1 covers 11 bases. Germline V gene lookup returns CDR1 SGHRS and CDR2 YFSETQ. This CDR3 contains 15 residues. Trimming took 4 bases from V and 6 from J; bases not matched to a gene: 6. The CDR3 bases are TGCGCCAGCAGCCCCGGACAGGGGGCGCGCAATGAGCAGTTCTTC. It is translated as CASSPGQGARNEQFF. The complete variable domain, with remaining parts taken from reference TRBV5-1 and TRBJ2-1, reads KAGVTQTPRYLIKTRGQQVTLSCSPISGHRSVSWYQQTPGQGLQFLFEYFSETQRNKGNFPGRFSGRQFSNSRSEMNVSTLELGDSALYLCASSPGQGARNEQFFGPGTRLTVL.

The chain carries TRBV15 and TRBJ2-1; 12 bases fit TRBD2. CDR3 size: 16 residues. Germline CDR1 LNHNV, CDR2 YYDKDF (reference sequence). V gave up 8 bases and J gave up 8 bases; unmatched junction bases: 13. The CDR3: CATLNLAGGLKHEQFF. CDR3 coding DNA: TGTGCCACCTTGAACCTAGCGGGGGGGCTTAAGCATGAGCAGTTCTTC.

The rearrangement links TRBV18 to TRBJ2-3, with TRBD2 matching 11 bases. The CDR3 contains 15 residues. The V gene end was trimmed by 6 bases and the J gene end by 5 bases; junction bases not matched to a gene: 7. CDR1 and CDR2 from the germline V gene are KGHSH and LQKENI. CDR3 DNA sequence: TGTGCCAGCTCCCCGACTAGCGGGGCCCAAGATACGCAGTATTTT. Translation gives CASSPTSGAQDTQYF.

This clonotype occurred a few times. Germline is not matched at one junction end, which may reflect a read error. The chain recombines TRBV6-2 or TRBV6-3 with TRBJ2-7; D may be TRBD2 (5 bases). From germline, CDR1 is MNHEY and CDR2 SVGEGT. This CDR3 is built from 12 residues. The CDR3, as DNA: TGTGCCAGCAGCGACTTCCCGCTTCCCGGGGACTTC. This translates into CASSDFPLPGDF.

The chain combines TRBV5-1 with TRBJ2-2; no clear D. Germline V gene data show CDR1 as SGHRS and CDR2 as YFSETQ. V was clipped by 4 bases and J by 1 base, with 14 bases between them. The CDR3 loop spans 16 amino acids. This chain's CDR3 is CASSPSSRGNTGELFF. CDR3 nucleotides: TGCGCCAGCAGCCCAAGTTCCCGTGGGAACACCGGGGAGCTGTTTTTT.

The V and J genes are TRBV7-3 and TRBJ2-1, with 9 nucleotides matching TRBD2. CDR1 and CDR2 from the germline V gene are SGHTA and FQGTGA. V dropped 3 bases and J dropped 9; count of bases not matched to a gene: 6. CDR3 length equals 14 residues. The CDR3 protein is CASSLGGRASEQFF. CDR3 sequence (DNA): TGTGCCAGCAGCTTGGGCGGGAGGGCCAGTGAGCAGTTCTTC.

This clonotype appeared a few times. The chain is built from TRBV7-9 and TRBJ1-1; TRBD1 aligns across 8 bases. V trimming: 3 bases; J trimming: 3 bases; junction bases outside the gene matches: 3. The germline gives CDR1 SEHNR, CDR2 FQNEAQ (reference sequence). The CDR3 runs to 14 residues. The CDR3, as DNA: TGTGCCAGCAGCTTTCCGGGACAGGACACTGAAGCTTTCTTT. This translates into CASSFPGQDTEAFF.

This clonotype was detected only a few times. The chain carries TRBV9 and TRBJ2-7; D call uncertain. Trimming took 2 bases from V and 7 from J, leaving 16 bases between them. Germline V gives CDR1 SGDLS, CDR2 YYNGEE. This CDR3 is built from 14 residues. The DNA of the CDR3 is TGTGCCAGCAGCGTTTCCCCCCGTCCGGAAGAGCAGTACTTC. It encodes CASSVSPRPEEQYF.

Only a few counts were recorded for this clonotype. This chain uses TRBV7-9 with TRBJ2-5; 8 nucleotides match TRBD2. Germline V gene lookup returns CDR1 SEHNR and CDR2 FQNEAQ (reference sequence). V lost 5 bases and J lost 5; bases outside the gene matches: 13. The CDR3 runs to 16 residues. The CDR3 loop is CASSPLRPAGDETQYF. The CDR3 coding sequence is TGTGCCAGCAGCCCACTTAGACCAGCGGGAGATGAGACCCAGTACTTC. Full variable domain (missing parts from reference TRBV7-9 and TRBJ2-5): DTGVSQNPRHKITKRGQNVTFRCDPISEHNRLYWYRQTLGQGPEFLTYFQNEAQLEKSRLLSDRFSAERPKGSFSTLEIQRTEQGDSAMYLCASSPLRPAGDETQYFGPGTRLLVL.

This clonotype was seen a handful of times. The chain has TRBV5-1 and TRBJ2-7, with D possibly TRBD1 on 5 matching bases. Trimming pared 2 bases from V and 0 bases from J, leaving 9 bases between. Looked up from germline, CDR1 is SGHRS and CDR2 is YFSETQ. The CDR3 has 14 amino acids. The CDR3 protein is CASSFQGSSYEQYF. CDR3 coding DNA: TGCGCCAGCAGCTTTCAGGGAAGCTCCTACGAGCAGTACTTC.